These 25 T cell receptor beta chains were sequenced from one sample in a study of Ad26.COV2.S vaccination and SARS-CoV-2 variants. TCRdb keeps only in-frame clones here, not all; method: immunoSEQ multiplex PCR. The data hold about 350,000 clones, with about 92% observed a single time. This sample comprised peripheral blood, obtained after recovery from COVID-19. These receptor sequences come from a human donor who had recovered from COVID-19.

CDR3 amino acids: CASSLAWGGELFF. CDR3 nucleotide sequence: TGTGCCAGCAGTTTAGCGTGGGGCGGGGAGCTGTTTTTT. The chain carries TRBV12-3 or TRBV12-4 and TRBJ2-2; D gene uncertain. Trimming stripped 0 bases from V and 7 bases from J, with 6 bases between. This CDR3 has 13 residues.

This clone occurred a few times. This sequence joins TRBV2 and TRBJ2-5; D not certain. Trimming stripped 5 bases from V and 3 bases from J, with 10 bases between. The CDR3 is 13 amino acids. The germline gives CDR1 SNHLY, CDR2 FYNNEI. Here the CDR3 reads CASSRLGEETQYF. In DNA form, the CDR3 reads TGTGCCAGCAGTAGGTTAGGAGAAGAGACCCAGTACTTC.

The chain joins TRBV29-1 to TRBJ1-2; perhaps TRBD1 as D (6 bases). Germline lookup yields CDR1 SQVTM and CDR2 ANQGSEA. Trimming took off 7 bases at V and 6 bases at J, with 12 bases between the two ends. This CDR3 is built from 11 residues. CDR3 DNA sequence: TGCAGCGGGCGGGGGCCGGATGGCTACACCTTC. Its protein is CSGRGPDGYTF.

The gene calls are TRBV6-6 and TRBJ1-5, with unresolved D. V was trimmed by 6 bases and J by 6 bases, leaving 12 bases between them. Germline CDR1 MNHNY, CDR2 SVGAGI (reference sequence). The CDR3 is made up of 13 amino acids. This CDR3 reads CASRPVASQPQHF. DNA for the CDR3: TGTGCCAGCAGACCCGTGGCAAGTCAGCCCCAGCATTTT.

The chain recombines TRBV7-8 with TRBJ2-2; TRBD1 aligns across 8 bases. Germline lookup yields CDR1 SGHVS and CDR2 FQNEAQ. This CDR3 spans 15 amino acids. Losses at the gene ends were 4 bases for V and 4 bases for J; bases not matched to a gene: 5. The CDR3 here is CASSSRGRSTGELFF. The CDR3, as DNA: TGTGCCAGCAGCTCCAGGGGGCGCAGCACCGGGGAGCTGTTTTTT.

The CDR3 sequence: CASSLGDSSNEKLFF. CDR3 sequence (DNA): TGTGCCAGCAGCTTGGGGGACAGTAGCAATGAAAAACTGTTTTTT. The chain combines TRBV5-6 with TRBJ1-4, with 7 positions matching TRBD1. The germline V gene has CDR1 SGHDT and CDR2 YYEEEE. This CDR3 contains 15 residues. V shed 0 bases and J 5 bases; nucleotides not matched to a gene: 4.

In nucleotides, the CDR3 is TGTGCCAGCAGCCATCTCGAAGGCCCCACACAAGAGACCCAGTACTTC. It yields the protein CASSHLEGPTQETQYF. This rearrangement joins TRBV14 to TRBJ2-5; D is ambiguous. The CDR3 spans 16 residues. Trimming removed 3 bases from V and 2 bases from J, with 16 bases in between. CDR1 SGHDN and CDR2 FVKESK come from the germline V gene.

V gene TRBV29-1 combines with J gene TRBJ2-1; TRBD2 agrees at 7 bases. After removal of 3 bases from V and 4 bases from J, the junction contained 0 bases not matched to a gene. The germline V gene encodes CDR1 SQVTM and CDR2 ANQGSEA. The CDR3 extends over 12 amino acids. CDR3 loop: CSVEGLYNEQFF. Here the CDR3 DNA reads TGCAGCGTTGAGGGACTATACAATGAGCAGTTCTTC.

V is TRBV10-1 and J is TRBJ2-3; 11 nucleotides match TRBD2. The V and J ends lost 1 base and 1 base, in that order; junction bases with no gene match: 10. Germline CDR1 reads WNHNN; CDR2 reads SYGVQD (reference sequence). The CDR3 is 19 amino acids. The CDR3 reads CASSEFLAGGSIRTDTQYF. DNA for the CDR3: TGCGCCAGCAGTGAGTTCCTAGCGGGGGGCTCTATCCGCACAGATACGCAGTATTTT.

The chain joins TRBV7-9 to TRBJ2-1; D remains ambiguous. The CDR3 is 17 residues long. In germline, CDR1 is SEHNR, CDR2 FQNEAQ (reference sequence). Trimming stripped 5 bases from V and 0 bases from J, with 17 bases between. CDR3 sequence reads: CASSRGFRPSSYNEQFF. Here the CDR3 DNA reads TGTGCCAGCAGCCGTGGCTTCCGGCCAAGCTCCTACAATGAGCAGTTCTTC.

The V call is TRBV18, the J call TRBJ2-1; maybe TRBD1 (5 bases). Germline V gene data show CDR1 as KGHSH and CDR2 as LQKENI. V was trimmed by 2 bases and J by 1 base, leaving 15 bases between them. CDR3 length: 17 residues. The CDR3 DNA is TGTGCCAGCTCACCATTTCCAGGGTACCATTCCTACAATGAGCAGTTCTTC. It yields the protein CASSPFPGYHSYNEQFF.

This chain connects TRBV5-1 to TRBJ1-2; TRBD1 might be the D (5 bases). The germline V gene has CDR1 SGHRS and CDR2 YFSETQ. Trimming took off 0 bases at V and 4 bases at J, with 10 bases between the two ends. The CDR3 consists of 14 residues. The CDR3: CASSLEVRGYGYTF. The CDR3 DNA follows: TGCGCCAGCAGCTTGGAGGTGAGGGGCTATGGCTACACCTTC.

The genes are TRBV12-5 and TRBJ1-3; 8 bases match TRBD1. The CDR3 is 19 amino acids. V trimming: 4 bases; J trimming: 4 bases; junction bases outside the gene matches: 18. Germline V CDR1 and CDR2: LGHNT, FRNRAP. The CDR3 nucleotides read TGTGCTAGTGGTTCTCCTCATCCTGGACAGGGAGCGAGAGGAAACACCATATATTTT. As protein: CASGSPHPGQGARGNTIYF.

The gene calls are TRBV5-4 and TRBJ1-3; 8 positions match TRBD1. Germline loops: CDR1 SGHNT, CDR2 YYREEE (reference sequence). Trimming cost V 4 bases and J 2 bases; bases outside gene matches: 2. The CDR3 loop spans 14 amino acids. The DNA of the CDR3 is TGTGCCAGCAGCCGGACAGGGACTGGAAACACCATATATTTT. This sequence encodes CASSRTGTGNTIYF. Full variable domain (remainder filled in from reference TRBV5-4 and TRBJ1-3): ETGVTQSPTHLIKTRGQQVTLRCSSQSGHNTVSWYQQALGQGPQFIFQYYREEENGRGNFPPRFSGLQFPNYSSELNVNALELDDSALYLCASSRTGTGNTIYFGEGSWLTVV.

The chain links TRBV5-1 to TRBJ2-7; possible D gene TRBD2, 5 bases. Looked up from germline, CDR1 is SGHRS and CDR2 is YFSETQ. Trimming cost V 4 bases and J 1 base, with 9 bases left between them. CDR3 length equals 13 residues. In DNA, the CDR3 is TGCGCCAGCAGCCCCGGGGAATCCTACGAGCAGTACTTC. Its protein product is CASSPGESYEQYF. Full variable domain (missing parts from reference TRBV5-1 and TRBJ2-7): KAGVTQTPRYLIKTRGQQVTLSCSPISGHRSVSWYQQTPGQGLQFLFEYFSETQRNKGNFPGRFSGRQFSNSRSEMNVSTLELGDSALYLCASSPGESYEQYFGPGTRLTVT.

The chain has TRBV7-9 and TRBJ2-7; 9 positions match TRBD1. Germline V gene sequence: CDR1 SEHNR, CDR2 FQNEAQ (reference sequence). CDR3 length: 14 residues. The trim removed 3 bases at V and 5 bases at J, leaving 5 bases unmatched. The CDR3 is CASSFNRGRNEQYF. CDR3 DNA sequence: TGTGCCAGCAGCTTTAACAGGGGGCGGAACGAGCAGTACTTC.

V and J are TRBV7-9 and TRBJ2-1; the D is unclear. CDR3 length: 16 residues. Trimming took off 4 bases at V and 1 base at J, with 14 bases between the two ends. Germline V gives CDR1 SEHNR, CDR2 FQNEAQ (reference sequence). Here the CDR3 reads CASSSPAGRSYNEQFF. CDR3 DNA sequence: TGTGCCAGCAGCTCCCCTGCTGGCAGATCCTACAATGAGCAGTTCTTC.

The CDR3 protein is CASSQDWAGELFF. Written as DNA, the CDR3 is TGCGCCAGCAGCCAAGATTGGGCCGGGGAGCTGTTTTTT. The V gene is TRBV4-1, the J gene TRBJ2-2; D unresolved. Between the trimmed V and J ends, which lost 0 bases and 6 bases, there was a span of 5 bases. Germline CDR1 is MGHRA and CDR2 is YSYEKL. CDR3 length: 13 residues.

This chain connects TRBV4-1 to TRBJ1-2, with a possible D match to TRBD1 (6 bases). There are 14 residues in the CDR3. In germline, CDR1 is MGHRA, CDR2 YSYEKL. V was clipped by 0 bases and J by 6 bases, with 11 bases between them. CDR3 sequence: CASSQDWPGDGYTF. As DNA, the CDR3 is TGCGCCAGCAGCCAAGATTGGCCAGGGGATGGCTACACCTTC.

The J gene is TRBJ2-2, the V gene TRBV20-1, with D possibly matching TRBD2 (6 bases). V was clipped by 3 bases and J by 0 bases, with 8 bases between them. The CDR3 loop spans 14 amino acids. CDR1 is DFQATT, CDR2 SNEGSKA, per germline (reference sequence). The CDR3 is CSASRLANTGELFF. The CDR3 DNA is TGCAGTGCTAGTCGACTAGCGAACACCGGGGAGCTGTTTTTT.

This chain uses TRBV6-5 with TRBJ1-1, with 7 bases aligning to TRBD1. V shed 6 bases, J shed 2 bases, and the junction held 6 bases outside the gene matches. CDR3 length equals 14 residues. The V gene's germline CDR1 is MNHEY and CDR2 SVGAGI. CDR3 coding DNA: TGTGCCAGCAGCCTAACAGGGGAAAACACTGAAGCTTTCTTT. This codes for CASSLTGENTEAFF.

V is TRBV7-6 and J is TRBJ2-3; 9 bases fit TRBD2. The CDR3 totals 15 residues. Germline values: CDR1 SGHVS, CDR2 FNYEAQ. The V gene end was trimmed by 2 bases and the J gene end by 3 bases; junction bases not matched to a gene: 3. The CDR3 nucleotides are TGTGCCAGCAGCTTACTCCTAGCGGGGACAGATACGCAGTATTTT. Protein sequence: CASSLLLAGTDTQYF.

This rearrangement joins TRBV28 to TRBJ1-1, with a tentative D call TRBD1 (5 bases). CDR1 MDHEN and CDR2 SYDVKM come from the germline V gene. There are 14 residues in the CDR3. The ends were cut back, 8 bases at V and 2 bases at J, with 15 bases in the middle. CDR3 residues: CASLGAVRNTEAFF. CDR3 nucleotides: TGTGCCAGCCTAGGGGCAGTACGAAACACTGAAGCTTTCTTT.

The rearrangement links TRBV2 to TRBJ2-1; 14 bases align to TRBD2. Germline values: CDR1 SNHLY, CDR2 FYNNEI. This CDR3 is built from 15 residues. After removal of 5 bases from V and 10 bases from J, the junction contained 7 bases not matched to a gene. In nucleotides, the CDR3 is TGTGCCAGCAGTCTGACTAGCGGGGGGGCTGTGGAGCAGTTCTTC. Translating gives CASSLTSGGAVEQFF. Looking up the rest from reference TRBV2 and TRBJ2-1 gives the full variable domain: EPEVTQTPSHQVTQMGQEVILRCVPISNHLYFYWYRQILGQKVEFLVSFYNNEISEKSEIFDDQFSVERPDGSNFTLKIRSTKLEDSAMYFCASSLTSGGAVEQFFGPGTRLTVL.

The CDR3 DNA reads as TGTGCCAGCAGGGGACTAGCGGGGTCCCACTCCTACAATGAGCAGTTCTTC. It specifies CASRGLAGSHSYNEQFF. The J gene is TRBJ2-1, the V gene TRBV11-2; 13 bases are shared with TRBD2. The CDR3 totals 17 residues. Germline CDR1 and CDR2: SGHAT and FQNNGV. After removal of 6 bases from V and 0 bases from J, the junction contained 5 bases not matched to a gene. Full variable domain (outside the CDR3, taken from reference TRBV11-2 and TRBJ2-1): EAGVAQSPRYKIIEKRQSVAFWCNPISGHATLYWYQQILGQGPKLLIQFQNNGVVDDSQLPKDRFSAERLKGVDSTLKIQPAKLEDSAVYLCASRGLAGSHSYNEQFFGPGTRLTVL.